One and the same sample provided the 5 T cell receptor beta chains below, sequenced in a study of shared clonotypes between healthy human individuals. Sequenced by immunoSEQ multiplex PCR; TCRdb stores in-frame clones only, minus some. The sample has fewer than 1.4 million clones, 78% seen once. Sequencing was performed on memory CD4+ T cells from PBMCs. Specified subset: CD45RA-negative fraction. The source of these receptors is a man aged 18 to 30 in good health. Some clones in this sample may be carry-over from other donors' samples.

This sequence joins TRBV28 and TRBJ2-7, with D perhaps matching TRBD2 (5 bases). The length of the CDR3 is 14 residues. Germline CDR1 is MDHEN and CDR2 is SYDVKM. Trimming took 7 bases from V and 4 from J, leaving 17 bases between them. The CDR3 DNA reads TGTGCCAGCACCCGGACGGGAATCGGTTACGAGCAGTACTTC. Its protein product is CASTRTGIGYEQYF. The variable domain in full, with the rest retrieved from reference TRBV28 and TRBJ2-7, is DVKVTQSSRYLVKRTGEKVFLECVQDMDHENMFWYRQDPGLGLRLIYFSYDVKMKEKGDIPEGYSVSREKKERFSLILESASTNQTSMYLCASTRTGIGYEQYFGPGTRLTVT.

This clone was picked up one time. V is TRBV7-8 and J is TRBJ2-5; D possibly uses TRBD1 or TRBD2 (5 bases each). Looked up from germline, CDR1 is SGHVS and CDR2 is FQNEAQ. The CDR3 loop spans 17 amino acids. Trimming removed 2 bases from V and 1 base from J, with 17 bases in between. The CDR3 protein is CASSLSRQPSSQETQYF. The CDR3 DNA reads TGTGCCAGCAGCTTATCTAGACAGCCTAGCAGCCAAGAGACCCAGTACTTC. Supplemented by reference TRBV7-8 and TRBJ2-5, the full variable domain reads GAGVSQSPRYKVAKRGQDVALRCDPISGHVSLFWYQQALGQGPEFLTYFQNEAQLDKSGLPSDRFFAERPEGSVSTLKIQRTQQEDSAVYLCASSLSRQPSSQETQYFGPGTRLLVL.

The V and J genes are TRBV19 and TRBJ2-2; 8 nucleotides match TRBD1. Per the germline V gene, CDR1 is LNHDA and CDR2 is SQIVND (reference sequence). The V gene end was trimmed by 3 bases and the J gene end by 2 bases; junction bases not matched to a gene: 8. There are 17 residues in the CDR3. The CDR3 region is CASSIFRTGHNTGELFF. CDR3 sequence (DNA): TGTGCCAGTAGTATTTTCAGGACAGGGCATAACACCGGGGAGCTGTTTTTT.

The V call is TRBV6-5, the J call TRBJ2-7; 8 nucleotides match TRBD1. The germline gives CDR1 MNHEY, CDR2 SVGAGI. The CDR3 is made up of 15 amino acids. V lost 0 bases, J lost 2 bases, and 3 bases stayed unmatched. In DNA form, the CDR3 reads TGTGCCAGCAGTTACTCGACAGGGGACCCCTACGAGCAGTACTTC. It yields the protein CASSYSTGDPYEQYF.

This clone has only one observation. The chain is built from TRBV7-9 and TRBJ2-6; TRBD1 matches at 9 bases. Germline V gene data show CDR1 as SEHNR and CDR2 as FQNEAQ (reference sequence). V was pared by 5 bases and J by 2 bases, with 10 bases of the junction left unmatched. The CDR3 is 18 amino acids. The CDR3 DNA reads as TGTGCCAGCAGCCCACGACAGGGGGGGGTTCCTGGGGCCAACGTCCTGACTTTC. Translating gives CASSPRQGGVPGANVLTF. The variable domain in full, with the rest retrieved from reference TRBV7-9 and TRBJ2-6, is DTGVSQNPRHKITKRGQNVTFRCDPISEHNRLYWYRQTLGQGPEFLTYFQNEAQLEKSRLLSDRFSAERPKGSFSTLEIQRTEQGDSAMYLCASSPRQGGVPGANVLTFGAGSRLTVL.